Shown below are 21 T cell receptor beta chains from a single sample sequenced in a study of blood T cell repertoires in COVID-19. TCRdb's copy holds only in-frame clones and misses some; the assay was immunoSEQ multiplex PCR. This sample yields about 310,000 clones, of which around 86% are seen a single time; approximately 5.5% belongs to the top ten. Sequencing used PBMCs or T cells enriched from blood (not recorded which). The receptor source for this set is a man aged 60 to 75 who had recovered from COVID-19.

This chain connects TRBV5-4 to TRBJ2-7, with no clear D. Germline CDR1 reads SGHNT; CDR2 reads YYREEE (reference sequence). V gave up 4 bases and J gave up 3 bases, with 8 bases separating them. The CDR3 consists of 12 residues. The CDR3 sequence is CASSTSGYEQYF. In DNA form, the CDR3 reads TGTGCCAGCAGCACCTCCGGCTACGAGCAGTACTTC.

This chain links TRBV28 with TRBJ1-2; 8 bases fit TRBD1. J lost 5 bases, V lost 4 bases, and 3 bases had no gene match. The CDR3 has 13 amino acids. The germline V gene encodes CDR1 MDHEN and CDR2 SYDVKM. CDR3 sequence: CASSSTGGYGYTF. The CDR3 nucleotides are TGTGCCAGCAGTTCAACAGGGGGTTATGGCTACACCTTC.

This clone was recorded once. This chain connects TRBV19 to TRBJ1-1; 8 bases fit TRBD1. CDR1 is LNHDA, CDR2 SQIVND, per germline (reference sequence). V was pared by 5 bases and J by 10 bases, with 15 bases of the junction left unmatched. The CDR3 loop spans 15 amino acids. CDR3 coding DNA: TGTGCCAGTAGTGCCGGACAGGGTGTTTTTAGTGGAGCTTTCTTT. Translating gives CASSAGQGVFSGAFF.

The chain carries TRBV18 and TRBJ2-7; 7 bases align to TRBD1. Germline CDR1 reads KGHSH; CDR2 reads LQKENI. The CDR3 sequence is 15 residues long. The V segment lost 3 bases and the J segment 3 bases; nucleotides outside the gene matches: 8. The CDR3 here is CASSPTGVEDYEQYF. DNA of the CDR3: TGTGCCAGCTCACCCACAGGGGTGGAGGACTACGAGCAGTACTTC.

This rearrangement joins TRBV5-1 to TRBJ1-1, with 9 nucleotides matching TRBD1. The V and J ends lost 4 bases and 6 bases, in that order; junction bases with no gene match: 13. Germline loops: CDR1 SGHRS, CDR2 YFSETQ. The CDR3 runs to 16 residues. CDR3 sequence (DNA): TGCGCCAGCAGCAACAAAGGACAGGGGCTTTTTCCTGAAGCTTTCTTT. It is translated as CASSNKGQGLFPEAFF.

The chain carries TRBV2 and TRBJ2-7; 14 nucleotides match TRBD2. The CDR3 covers 18 residues. V trimming: 5 bases; J trimming: 6 bases; junction bases outside the gene matches: 15. The germline CDR1 and CDR2 sequences are SNHLY and FYNNEI. The CDR3 is CASSSDRGTSGSLFEQYF. In nucleotides, the CDR3 is TGTGCCAGCAGTTCTGACCGAGGGACTAGCGGGAGTCTTTTCGAGCAGTACTTC.

J is TRBJ2-2 and V is TRBV19, with TRBD1 matching over 7 bases. V shed 3 bases and J 7 bases; nucleotides not matched to a gene: 11. Per the germline V gene, CDR1 is LNHDA and CDR2 is SQIVND (reference sequence). The CDR3 loop spans 16 amino acids. As DNA, the CDR3 is TGTGCCAGTAGTATTAGACAGGGCCCGGGAAACGGGGAGCTGTTTTTT. Its protein is CASSIRQGPGNGELFF.

The V and J genes are TRBV11-3 and TRBJ2-3; D may be TRBD1 (5 bases). This CDR3 has 14 amino acids. Germline V lookup: CDR1 SGHNT, CDR2 YENEEA. With 5 bases removed from V and 4 bases from J, the gap between germline ends came to 13 bases. CDR3 in DNA: TGTGCCAGCAGCCCCGGACACATTTCAGATACGCAGTATTTT. This codes for CASSPGHISDTQYF.

The chain is built from TRBV6-2 or TRBV6-3 and TRBJ2-7, with TRBD2 identical over 14 bases. After removal of 4 bases from V and 6 bases from J, the junction contained 11 bases not matched to a gene. CDR1 MNHEY and CDR2 SVGEGT come from the germline V gene. The CDR3 covers 17 residues. Here the CDR3 reads CASSWRLAGGPGVEQYF. The DNA for the CDR3 is TGTGCCAGCAGTTGGCGACTAGCGGGAGGGCCAGGTGTCGAGCAGTACTTC.

The rearrangement links TRBV9 to TRBJ2-6; TRBD2 matches at 8 bases. V shed 3 bases, J shed 0 bases, and the junction held 5 bases outside the gene matches. CDR3 length equals 17 residues. CDR1 is SGDLS, CDR2 YYNGEE, per germline. The chain's CDR3 is CASSATSAFSGANVLTF. The CDR3 DNA reads as TGTGCCAGCAGCGCGACTAGCGCGTTCTCTGGGGCCAACGTCCTGACTTTC. Full variable domain (missing parts from reference TRBV9 and TRBJ2-6): DSGVTQTPKHLITATGQRVTLRCSPRSGDLSVYWYQQSLDQGLQFLIQYYNGEERAKGNILERFSAQQFPDLHSELNLSSLELGDSALYFCASSATSAFSGANVLTFGAGSRLTVL.

This clone has only one observation. V is TRBV5-1 and J is TRBJ2-1; D not certain. With 0 bases removed from V and 8 bases from J, the gap between germline ends came to 18 bases. Germline V gene data show CDR1 as SGHRS and CDR2 as YFSETQ. The CDR3 is 16 residues long. Written as DNA, the CDR3 is TGCGCCAGCAGCTTGGCTCGCCTAGTTGAAGTCGATGAGCAGTTCTTC. The encoded protein is CASSLARLVEVDEQFF.

The chain is built from TRBV5-1 and TRBJ2-5; 9 bases align to TRBD1. The germline V gene encodes CDR1 SGHRS and CDR2 YFSETQ. J lost 3 bases, V lost 0 bases, and 6 bases had no gene match. This CDR3 region has 16 residues. CDR3 DNA sequence: TGCGCCAGCAGCTTGGGACAGGGGGTGTTAAAAGAGACCCAGTACTTC. This encodes CASSLGQGVLKETQYF.

The chain has TRBV5-1 and TRBJ2-1, with D possibly matching TRBD2 (6 bases). CDR1 and CDR2 from the germline V gene are SGHRS and YFSETQ. The CDR3 length is 15 residues. V gave up 4 bases and J gave up 4 bases, with 15 bases separating them. This chain's CDR3 is CASSGRTKGYNEQFF. In DNA form, the CDR3 reads TGCGCCAGCAGCGGCCGGACTAAGGGATACAATGAGCAGTTCTTC.

The CDR3 coding sequence is TGTGCCAGCAGTTACTCGACAGGGGGCGACGGCTACACCTTC. Residues: CASSYSTGGDGYTF. The chain joins TRBV6-5 to TRBJ1-2, with 10 bases that match TRBD1. V shed 0 bases, J shed 8 bases, and the junction held 3 bases outside the gene matches. The CDR3 is made up of 14 amino acids. Germline CDR1 and CDR2: MNHEY and SVGAGI.

This clone has a single count. The chain has TRBV3-1 (or the pseudogene TRBV3-2) and TRBJ2-5, with 12 bases lining up with TRBD1. Germline CDR1 reads LGHDT; CDR2 reads YNNKEL (reference sequence). V gave up 4 bases and J gave up 5 bases; unmatched junction bases: 8. This CDR3 is built from 16 residues. Written as DNA, the CDR3 is TGTGCCAGCAGCCTGCAGGGACAGGGGGCCGGGGAGACCCAGTACTTC. This sequence encodes CASSLQGQGAGETQYF.

This chain uses TRBV11-2 with TRBJ2-5, with a weak D call TRBD1 (5 bases). The CDR3 loop spans 15 amino acids. CDR1 SGHAT and CDR2 FQNNGV come from the germline V gene. The V end was cut by 1 base, the J end by 7 bases, with 16 bases between. CDR3 protein: CASSLGQGLKVTQYF. CDR3 sequence (DNA): TGTGCCAGCAGCTTAGGTCAGGGCTTAAAGGTGACCCAGTACTTC.

Notes on this clone: Germline and junction disagree at one end, which may indicate a read error. The chain joins TRBV7-7 to TRBJ2-7; 8 nucleotides match TRBD1. From germline, CDR1 is SSHAT and CDR2 FNYEAQ (reference sequence). CDR3 length: 15 residues. CDR3 amino acids: CASSSGQGLGYEQYF. The DNA for the CDR3 is TGTGCTAGCAGCTCCGGACAGGGCCTTGGCTACGAGCAGTACTTC.

Notes on this clone: The same CDR3 is also encoded by other DNA sequences in this sample. The V call is TRBV28, the J call TRBJ2-6; D may be TRBD1 (5 bases). CDR1 and CDR2 (germline): MDHEN, SYDVKM. The CDR3 sequence is 15 residues long. V was cut by 2 bases and J by 1 base, with 6 bases left in between. In DNA form, the CDR3 reads TGTGCCAGCAGTTTACCAGGGTCTGGGGCCAACGTCCTGACTTTC. It codes for CASSLPGSGANVLTF.

V usage is TRBV24-1 and J usage is TRBJ2-1; 9 bases are a match to TRBD1. Unmatched junction bases numbered 5, after V lost 9 bases and J lost 6 bases. Looked up from germline, CDR1 is KGHDR and CDR2 is SFDVKD. The CDR3 is 13 amino acids. In DNA, the CDR3 is TGTGCCACCCGCGGACAGGGGTTCAATGAGCAGTTCTTC. Amino acid sequence: CATRGQGFNEQFF.

The chain carries TRBV10-3 and TRBJ2-7, with 10 bases that match TRBD1. The ends lost 0 bases at V and 5 bases at J; junction bases unmatched: 7. The V gene's germline CDR1 is ENHRY and CDR2 SYGVKD. The CDR3 loop spans 16 amino acids. The CDR3 reads CAISESGQGVSDEQYF. In nucleotides, the CDR3 is TGTGCCATCAGTGAGTCTGGACAGGGGGTAAGTGACGAGCAGTACTTC.

To note about this clone: The sample carries other DNA sequences with the same CDR3. This chain's CDR3 is CSASSGVTGELFF. The CDR3 DNA is TGCAGTGCGAGTAGCGGGGTCACCGGGGAGCTGTTTTTT. The chain couples TRBV20-1 to TRBJ2-2; 8 bases match TRBD2. V shed 6 bases and J 4 bases; nucleotides not matched to a gene: 4. The CDR3 has 13 residues. In germline, CDR1 is DFQATT, CDR2 SNEGSKA (reference sequence).